The 26 T cell receptor beta chains given below trace back to one sample, sequenced in a study of tumor-infiltrating lymphocytes in glioblastoma multiforme. Three nested ARM-PCR rounds with V-beta and C-beta primers built TCRB libraries. TCRdb reprocessed the multiplex PCR reads via MiXCR and lists one record per CDR3 protein. Found here are 9,000 to 10,000 distinct CDR3 sequences, about 70% of them singletons; the top ten hold 54%. The specimen sequenced was brain tumor tissue. Every receptor here comes from a male donor with glioblastoma.

For the CDR3, the DNA is TGTGCCAGAGGCCCAGGGGCAGGCGAATCCGGGGAGCTGTTTTTT. Protein sequence: CARGPGAGESGELFF. The V call is TRBV5-4, the J call TRBJ2-2; weak D call: TRBD1 (6 bases). The CDR3 extends over 15 amino acids. The ends were cut back, 8 bases at V and 6 bases at J, with 20 bases in the middle. The germline V gene has CDR1 SGHNT and CDR2 YYREEE (reference sequence).

This clonotype occurred once. The J gene is TRBJ1-2, the V gene TRBV13; the match to TRBD1 covers 9 bases. With 5 bases clipped from V and 10 bases from J, the junction kept 11 bases outside the gene matches. CDR1 is PRHDT and CDR2 is FYEKMQ in the germline V gene (reference sequence). The length of the CDR3 is 14 residues. CDR3 in DNA: TGTGCCAGCAGCCACGTCCGGGACAGGGTATTCTACACCTTC. This encodes CASSHVRDRVFYTF.

The V call is TRBV4-1, the J call TRBJ2-2, with D unresolved. Germline loops: CDR1 MGHRA, CDR2 YSYEKL. The germline V and J ends were trimmed by 4 bases and 3 bases, with 6 bases remaining between them. This CDR3 comprises 13 residues. CDR3 amino acids: CASSRSHTGELFF. In DNA form, the CDR3 reads TGCGCCAGCAGCCGATCGCACACCGGGGAGCTGTTTTTT.

For this clonotype: An end of the junction differs from the germline gene, which may be a read error. The chain joins TRBV11-2 to TRBJ2-3; TRBD2 might be the D (7 bases). There are 15 residues in the CDR3. Looked up from germline, CDR1 is SGHAT and CDR2 is FQNNGV. The CDR3 region has the DNA TGTGCCAACAGCACTCATGCGGGGGCGCGAGGACCGCAGTATTTT. It codes for CANSTHAGARGPQYF.

The chain links TRBV11-2 to TRBJ2-5; D is unclear. Trimming removed 0 bases from V and 11 bases from J, with 16 bases in between. Germline V lookup: CDR1 SGHAT, CDR2 FQNNGV. The CDR3 consists of 14 residues. Written as DNA, the CDR3 is TGTGCCAGCAGCTTAGACACGGCCGTAAAGGAGCAGTACTTC. This gives the protein CASSLDTAVKEQYF.

The DNA of the CDR3 is TGCAGCGAATTAACTCTCTCACCCACCCATAATGAGCAGTTCTTC. Its translation: CSELTLSPTHNEQFF. The V call is TRBV29-1, the J call TRBJ2-1, with D uncertain. The length of the CDR3 is 15 residues. Looked up from germline, CDR1 is SQVTM and CDR2 is ANQGSEA. The germline V and J ends were trimmed by 7 bases and 7 bases, with 23 bases remaining between them.

The chain combines TRBV11-2 with TRBJ2-2; D is perhaps TRBD2 (6 bases). V lost 1 base, J lost 3 bases, and 9 bases lay in between. The CDR3 is 15 residues long. The germline V gene has CDR1 SGHAT and CDR2 FQNNGV. The CDR3 is CASSLGTMYTGELFF. The CDR3 DNA reads as TGTGCCAGCAGCTTAGGGACTATGTACACCGGGGAGCTGTTTTTT. The complete variable domain, with remaining parts taken from reference TRBV11-2 and TRBJ2-2, reads EAGVAQSPRYKIIEKRQSVAFWCNPISGHATLYWYQQILGQGPKLLIQFQNNGVVDDSQLPKDRFSAERLKGVDSTLKIQPAKLEDSAVYLCASSLGTMYTGELFFGEGSRLTVL.

As to this clonotype: A much larger clone differs from this one at a single base, so this may be a read error. This chain links TRBV19 with TRBJ1-1; 7 bases align to TRBD1. From germline, CDR1 is LNHDA and CDR2 SQIVND (reference sequence). The V gene end was trimmed by 5 bases and the J gene end by 6 bases; junction bases not matched to a gene: 9. This CDR3 has 14 amino acids. CDR3 coding DNA: TGTGCCAGTAGTTCGGGACAGATCGGGGCTGAAGCTTTCTTT. Its protein is CASSSGQIGAEAFF.

Details on this clonotype: Its ends do not fully match the called genes, so a read error is possible. The chain couples TRBV5-1 to TRBJ2-3; D gene ambiguous. Germline-derived CDR1 and CDR2 are SGHRS and YFSETQ. CDR3 length: 16 amino acids. The CDR3 protein is CVSSPLGIGGTDTQYF. The CDR3 coding sequence is TGCGTCAGCAGCCCCCTAGGTATTGGGGGCACAGATACGCAGTATTTT. Filled out from reference TRBV5-1 and TRBJ2-3, the complete variable domain reads KAGVTQTPRYLIKTRGQQVTLSCSPISGHRSVSWYQQTPGQGLQFLFEYFSETQRNKGNFPGRFSGRQFSNSRSEMNVSTLELGDSALYLCVSSPLGIGGTDTQYFGPGTRLTVL.

The genes are TRBV11-2 and TRBJ2-1; D ambiguous. CDR1 and CDR2 (germline): SGHAT, FQNNGV. V was cut by 2 bases and J by 10 bases, with 24 bases left in between. The CDR3 is 17 amino acids. CDR3 nucleotide sequence: TGTGCCAGCAGCTTAACAGTAAGGTGGCCTTCGCGCAACGAGCAGTTCTTC. Translation: CASSLTVRWPSRNEQFF.

Concerning this clonotype: One junction end does not reproduce the germline sequence, and a read error may be involved. The rearrangement links TRBV13 to TRBJ2-5; 7 bases match TRBD2. The germline V gene encodes CDR1 PRHDT and CDR2 FYEKMQ (reference sequence). The CDR3 is 15 amino acids. The CDR3 loop reads CTSSHETSRQETQYF. As DNA, the CDR3 is TGTACCAGCAGCCATGAGACTAGCAGACAAGAGACTCAGTACTTC.

This clonotype appeared a few times. The chain joins TRBV5-6 to TRBJ2-3; D call uncertain. Germline assignment: CDR1 SGHDT and CDR2 YYEEEE. V was trimmed by 5 bases and J by 6 bases, leaving 16 bases between them. The CDR3 has 14 amino acids. CDR3 sequence reads: CASRLQGLADTQYF. CDR3 nucleotide sequence: TGTGCCAGCAGGCTTCAAGGGTTGGCGGATACGCAGTATTTT.

Turning to this clonotype: An end of the junction differs from the germline gene, which may be a read error. The V and J genes are TRBV7-8 and TRBJ1-1, with a weak D call TRBD1 (6 bases). The V gene's germline CDR1 is SGHVS and CDR2 FQNEAQ. The CDR3 loop spans 15 amino acids. The CDR3 loop reads CPSSLAWGGQREAFF. Written as DNA, the CDR3 is TGTCCCAGCAGCTTAGCTTGGGGGGGGCAGCGTGAAGCTTTCTTT.

A note on this clonotype: Without the conserved terminal phenylalanine or tryptophan, this CDR3 likely stems from a read error. The V and J genes are TRBV20-1 and TRBJ1-1; no clear D gene. The CDR3 is 12 amino acids. Between the trimmed V and J ends, which lost 2 bases and 4 bases, there was a span of 8 bases. Germline loops: CDR1 DFQATT, CDR2 SNEGSKA (reference sequence). CDR3 in DNA: TGCAGTGCTAGAACAACTACCACTGAAGCTTTCTTA. It translates to CSARTTTTEAFL.

The V and J genes are TRBV20-1 and TRBJ2-1; D perhaps matches TRBD2 (6 bases). The CDR3 consists of 14 residues. Trimming cost V 3 bases and J 12 bases, with 21 bases left between them. The V gene's germline CDR1 is DFQATT and CDR2 SNEGSKA (reference sequence). The CDR3 is CSARFYGGVFGQFF. CDR3 coding DNA: TGCAGTGCTAGGTTCTATGGCGGGGTCTTCGGGCAGTTCTTC.

This clonotype is judged medium-sized. This chain links TRBV29-1 with TRBJ2-3; TRBD1 is a possible D gene (7 bases). Germline loops: CDR1 SQVTM, CDR2 ANQGSEA. The CDR3 extends over 13 amino acids. The V end was cut by 7 bases, the J end by 4 bases, with 15 bases between. In nucleotides, the CDR3 is TGCAGCGCGGGACTTAGGGGGCCAGATACGCAGTATTTT. Translation: CSAGLRGPDTQYF.

This clonotype was observed a few times. J is TRBJ2-7 and V is TRBV20-1, with TRBD2 as a possible D gene (5 bases). V lost 6 bases to trimming and J lost 5 bases, with 17 bases between them. The CDR3 runs 13 residues. Per germline, CDR1 DFQATT and CDR2 SNEGSKA (reference sequence). The CDR3 sequence: CSAREGDLNEQYF. Here the CDR3 DNA reads TGCAGTGCACGAGAGGGAGATTTGAACGAGCAGTACTTC.

This clonotype rates as medium-sized. The chain carries TRBV6-1 and TRBJ2-2; D gene unclear. The V gene lost 6 bases and the J gene lost 1 base, with 9 bases spanning the gap. Germline lookup yields CDR1 MNHNS and CDR2 SASEGT. This CDR3 contains 14 residues. For the CDR3, the DNA is TGTGCCAGCAGATTGGCGGAGAACACCGGGGAGCTGTTTTTT. This codes for CASRLAENTGELFF.

On this clonotype itself: Sequence at one end of the junction differs from germline and may be a read error. The chain carries TRBV11-1 and TRBJ1-1, with TRBD1 identical over 7 bases. Germline-derived CDR1 and CDR2 are SGHAT and FQDESV (reference sequence). This CDR3 comprises 17 residues. CDR3 bases: TGTGTCAGCAGCTTACGGGACAGAGAGTACATGAACACTGAAGCTTTCTTT. Amino acid sequence: CVSSLRDREYMNTEAFF.

Points on this clonotype: An end of the junction differs from the germline gene, which may be a read error. V gene TRBV20-1 combines with J gene TRBJ1-2; tentative D call: TRBD1 (6 bases). Per germline, CDR1 DFQATT and CDR2 SNEGSKA (reference sequence). CDR3 length: 16 amino acids. The DNA of the CDR3 is TGCAGTGATAGAGCCCAAGGGAAAAACAGGGACTATGGCTACACCTTC. It specifies CSDRAQGKNRDYGYTF.

J is TRBJ2-1 and V is TRBV6-1, with D possibly matching TRBD2 (5 bases). The CDR3 consists of 15 residues. Between the trimmed V and J ends, which lost 6 bases and 4 bases, there was a span of 16 bases. CDR1 and CDR2 from the germline V gene are MNHNS and SASEGT. The CDR3 DNA follows: TGTGCCAGCAGACTACTAGTGGGAGAGTACAATGAGCAGTTCTTC. Translating gives CASRLLVGEYNEQFF.

As for this clonotype: The CDR3 does not close with the conserved phenylalanine or tryptophan, likely indicating a read error. The gene calls are TRBV5-6 and TRBJ2-5, with TRBD2 as a possible D gene (7 bases). V shed 5 bases and J shed 4 bases, with 12 bases lying between them. The CDR3 length is 13 residues. Germline CDR1 reads SGHDT; CDR2 reads YYEEEE. The CDR3 spells CASSLRGGETQYY. CDR3 nucleotides: TGTGCCAGCAGTCTTAGGGGGGGAGAGACCCAGTACTAC.

Regarding this clonotype: This clone may be a read error of a much larger clone one base away. This chain joins TRBV7-9 and TRBJ1-2; D is ambiguous. Germline V gene data show CDR1 as SEHNR and CDR2 as FQNEAQ (reference sequence). The CDR3 has 15 amino acids. Trimming cost V 2 bases and J 8 bases, with 18 bases left between them. CDR3 sequence: CASSLIRNGGYGYTF. In DNA, the CDR3 is TGTGCCAGCAGCTTAATTCGGAATGGCGGCTACGGCTACACCTTC.

As to this clonotype: This may arise from a read error, as a much more abundant clone is one base away. V usage is TRBV29-1 and J usage is TRBJ1-2; 9 bases agree with TRBD1. CDR3 length: 11 residues. Per germline, CDR1 SQVTM and CDR2 ANQGSEA. CDR3 bases: TGCAGGGTTGAACGGACAGGGGCCGGCACCTTC. Encoded protein: CRVERTGAGTF.

The sample holds one count of this clonotype. The junction departs from the called germline gene at one end, perhaps through a read error. This chain links TRBV4-1 with TRBJ2-1; D perhaps matches TRBD2 (7 bases). Germline V lookup: CDR1 MGHRA, CDR2 YSYEKL. The CDR3 totals 17 residues. Here the CDR3 reads CASRQGSAGAGRNEQFF. DNA for the CDR3: TGCGCCAGCCGCCAGGGGTCGGCGGGGGCTGGACGCAACGAGCAGTTCTTC.

Worth noting for this clonotype: The CDR3 ends on some other residue instead of the conserved phenylalanine or tryptophan, so this is likely a read error. The chain is built from TRBV20-1 and TRBJ2-7; 7 bases line up with TRBD1. Germline-derived CDR1 and CDR2 are DFQATT and SNEGSKA (reference sequence). This CDR3 comprises 16 residues. V shed 0 bases and J 3 bases; nucleotides not matched to a gene: 11. CDR3 sequence (DNA): TGCAGTGCTAGAGACCCCACCCCTCGACAGGGCTACGAGCAGTACCTC. Protein: CSARDPTPRQGYEQYL.